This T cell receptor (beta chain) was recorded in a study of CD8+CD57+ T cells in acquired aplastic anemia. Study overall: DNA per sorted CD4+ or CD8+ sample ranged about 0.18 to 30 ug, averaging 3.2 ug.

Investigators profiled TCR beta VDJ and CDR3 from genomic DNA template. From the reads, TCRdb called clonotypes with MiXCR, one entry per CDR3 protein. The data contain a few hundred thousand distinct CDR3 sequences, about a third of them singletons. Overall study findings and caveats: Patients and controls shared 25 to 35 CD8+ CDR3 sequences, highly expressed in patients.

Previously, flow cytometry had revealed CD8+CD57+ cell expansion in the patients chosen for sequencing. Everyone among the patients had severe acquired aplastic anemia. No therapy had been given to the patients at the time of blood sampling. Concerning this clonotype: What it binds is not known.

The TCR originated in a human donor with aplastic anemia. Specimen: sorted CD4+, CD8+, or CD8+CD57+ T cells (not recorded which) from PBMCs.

The CDR3 DNA follows: TGTGCCAGCAGCTCCCTACAGGGATTGGGCACTGAAGCTTTCTTT. Translating gives CASSSLQGLGTEAFF. This chain links TRBV5-4 with TRBJ1-1; D is possibly TRBD1 (6 bases). The CDR3 consists of 15 residues. Trimming cost V 3 bases and J 4 bases, with 16 bases left between them. CDR1 is SGHNT and CDR2 is YYREEE in the germline V gene (reference sequence). The full variable domain, completed using reference TRBV5-4 and TRBJ1-1, is ETGVTQSPTHLIKTRGQQVTLRCSSQSGHNTVSWYQQALGQGPQFIFQYYREEENGRGNFPPRFSGLQFPNYSSELNVNALELDDSALYLCASSSLQGLGTEAFFGQGTRLTVV.